The 16 T cell receptor beta chains in this list originate from one sample, sequenced in a study of OX40 agonist ivuxolimab in advanced cancers. TCRdb's copy holds only in-frame clones and misses some; the assay was immunoSEQ multiplex PCR. The sample holds under 100,000 clones; roughly 90% are singletons and the top ten take 2.6%. The sample was CD4+ or CD8+ T cells sorted from blood, taken in a trial of the OX40 agonist ivuxolimab. The receptors come from an adult with an advanced solid tumor such as melanoma, head and neck, liver or kidney cancer.

The rearrangement uses TRBV11-2 and TRBJ2-7, with 7 bases identical to TRBD2. V lost 8 bases, J lost 9 bases, and 10 bases stayed unmatched. In germline, CDR1 is SGHAT, CDR2 FQNNGV. The CDR3 is 12 amino acids. CDR3 sequence reads: CASRDYQYGQYF. The CDR3 DNA sequence: TGTGCCAGCCGGGACTACCAGTATGGGCAGTACTTC.

The chain recombines TRBV7-9 with TRBJ1-4; TRBD1 matches 10 bases. V gave up 5 bases and J gave up 5 bases; unmatched junction bases: 2. The CDR3 extends over 14 amino acids. Per the germline V gene, CDR1 is SEHNR and CDR2 is FQNEAQ (reference sequence). The CDR3, as DNA: TGTGCCAGCAGCCGACAGGGGGCGAATGAAAAACTGTTTTTT. This gives the protein CASSRQGANEKLFF.

V gene TRBV5-8 combines with J gene TRBJ2-7; 7 nucleotides line up with TRBD1. From germline, CDR1 is SGHTS and CDR2 YDEGEE. The CDR3 runs to 15 residues. After removal of 6 bases from V and 0 bases from J, the junction contained 9 bases not matched to a gene. The CDR3 region is CASTARDSTSYEQYF. In DNA, the CDR3 is TGTGCCAGCACAGCCCGGGACAGTACCTCCTACGAGCAGTACTTC.

The V gene is TRBV29-1, the J gene TRBJ2-7, with a tentative D call TRBD2 (7 bases). The germline V and J ends were trimmed by 3 bases and 4 bases, with 10 bases remaining between them. CDR1 is SQVTM and CDR2 is ANQGSEA in the germline V gene. There are 12 residues in the CDR3. CDR3 residues: CSVDRGGYEQYF. The CDR3 nucleotides are TGCAGCGTTGACAGGGGAGGGTACGAGCAGTACTTC.

V and J are TRBV4-1 and TRBJ2-7, with a weak D call TRBD2 (6 bases). The CDR3 consists of 17 residues. Trimming left V 0 bases short and J 2 bases short, with 17 bases between. Germline CDR1 reads MGHRA; CDR2 reads YSYEKL. CDR3: CASSQDGNLPGAYEQYF. CDR3 coding DNA: TGCGCCAGCAGCCAAGATGGGAACCTCCCGGGGGCCTACGAGCAGTACTTC.

The chain carries TRBV28 and TRBJ2-7; D remains unclear. CDR1 and CDR2 from the germline V gene are MDHEN and SYDVKM. Trimming pared 5 bases from V and 0 bases from J, leaving 11 bases between. The CDR3 runs to 14 residues. For the CDR3, the DNA is TGTGCCAGCAGTCTAACTATGAGCTCCTACGAGCAGTACTTC. This encodes CASSLTMSSYEQYF.

The V and J genes are TRBV28 and TRBJ1-3; no firm D call. CDR3 length: 16 amino acids. The V gene lost 3 bases and the J gene lost 0 bases, with 12 bases spanning the gap. From germline, CDR1 is MDHEN and CDR2 SYDVKM. CDR3 in amino acids: CASSLAAAFSGNTIYF. The DNA for the CDR3 is TGTGCCAGCAGTTTGGCAGCGGCCTTCTCTGGAAACACCATATATTTT.

The chain carries TRBV5-4 and TRBJ2-7; D perhaps matches TRBD1 (6 bases). Germline V CDR1 and CDR2: SGHNT, YYREEE (reference sequence). Trimming took 2 bases from V and 0 from J, leaving 12 bases between them. This CDR3 contains 15 residues. The CDR3 bases are TGTGCCAGCAGCTTCCCAGGGGCAGCCTCCTACGAGCAGTACTTC. Encoded protein: CASSFPGAASYEQYF.

This chain links TRBV2 with TRBJ1-2; 9 nucleotides line up with TRBD1. Unmatched junction bases numbered 13, after V lost 6 bases and J lost 5 bases. There are 16 residues in the CDR3. Germline loops: CDR1 SNHLY, CDR2 FYNNEI. The CDR3 is CASSLKQGARIYGYTF. As DNA, the CDR3 is TGTGCCAGCAGCTTAAAACAGGGGGCGCGAATTTATGGCTACACCTTC. The full variable domain, with the rest looked up from reference TRBV2 and TRBJ1-2, is EPEVTQTPSHQVTQMGQEVILRCVPISNHLYFYWYRQILGQKVEFLVSFYNNEISEKSEIFDDQFSVERPDGSNFTLKIRSTKLEDSAMYFCASSLKQGARIYGYTFGSGTRLTVV.

The rearrangement links TRBV5-4 to TRBJ2-2, with 8 bases that match TRBD1. V lost 5 bases and J lost 6; bases outside the gene matches: 6. CDR1 SGHNT and CDR2 YYREEE come from the germline V gene (reference sequence). CDR3 size: 14 residues. CDR3 in amino acids: CASRLTGDAGELFF. The CDR3 nucleotides read TGTGCCAGCAGGTTGACAGGGGACGCCGGGGAGCTGTTTTTT.

This clone was seen only once. The chain uses TRBV6-5 and TRBJ1-2; the D gene is possibly TRBD1 (6 bases). V was cut by 6 bases and J by 7 bases, with 12 bases left in between. The CDR3 loop spans 12 amino acids. Germline V gene data show CDR1 as MNHEY and CDR2 as SVGAGI. Here the CDR3 DNA reads TGTGCCAGCAGCCCGACAGGTACTGGCTACACCTTC. Translation: CASSPTGTGYTF.

This chain links TRBV5-1 with TRBJ2-4; D not certain. This CDR3 is 14 amino acids long. Trimming shortened V by 4 bases and J by 5 bases, and 13 bases separated the two germline ends. Per germline, CDR1 SGHRS and CDR2 YFSETQ. The CDR3 bases are TGCGCCAGCAGCCCTCGGACGGACCAAAACATTCAGTACTTC. Amino acids: CASSPRTDQNIQYF. Complete variable domain (other parts from reference TRBV5-1 and TRBJ2-4): KAGVTQTPRYLIKTRGQQVTLSCSPISGHRSVSWYQQTPGQGLQFLFEYFSETQRNKGNFPGRFSGRQFSNSRSEMNVSTLELGDSALYLCASSPRTDQNIQYFGAGTRLSVL.

The V and J genes are TRBV9 and TRBJ2-1, with D unresolved. This CDR3 contains 14 residues. Between the trimmed V and J ends, which lost 0 bases and 7 bases, there was a span of 11 bases. Germline CDR1 is SGDLS and CDR2 is YYNGEE. CDR3: CASSVGLTQNEQFF. The DNA for the CDR3 is TGTGCCAGCAGCGTAGGGCTAACCCAGAATGAGCAGTTCTTC.

V gene TRBV4-1 combines with J gene TRBJ1-5, with D unclear. V shed 4 bases and J shed 7 bases, with 17 bases lying between them. Germline CDR1 is MGHRA and CDR2 is YSYEKL. This CDR3 is built from 15 residues. CDR3 residues: CASSREDRTWQPQHF. As DNA, the CDR3 is TGCGCCAGCAGCCGGGAGGACCGGACTTGGCAGCCCCAGCATTTT.

The rearrangement uses TRBV20-1 and TRBJ1-4; D call uncertain. Germline CDR1 and CDR2: DFQATT and SNEGSKA (reference sequence). This CDR3 comprises 11 residues. V was pared by 6 bases and J by 8 bases, with 10 bases between. Here the CDR3 reads CSASYLEKLFF. DNA for the CDR3: TGCAGTGCATCTTATTTAGAAAAACTGTTTTTT.

This chain links TRBV6-5 with TRBJ2-7; D is undetermined. CDR3 length: 11 residues. The germline gives CDR1 MNHEY, CDR2 SVGAGI. Trimming removed 4 bases from V and 2 bases from J, with 3 bases in between. Written as DNA, the CDR3 is TGTGCCAGCAGTTCAGCCTACGAGCAGTACTTC. This translates into CASSSAYEQYF.